What follows are 18 T cell receptor beta chains derived from one specimen sequenced in a study of cytomegalovirus exposure and HLA in healthy donors. The PCR contained 60 Vbeta and 13 Jbeta primers. Assay used: immunoSEQ multiplex PCR; TCRdb lists only in-frame clones, some missing. The profile shows about 130,000 clones, over 9.5% of them singletons. The sequencing input was PBMCs. These receptors came from a young woman in good health and CMV-seropositive.

The V and J genes are TRBV20-1 and TRBJ2-7; 7 bases match TRBD1. CDR3 length equals 11 residues. Germline V lookup: CDR1 DFQATT, CDR2 SNEGSKA (reference sequence). After removal of 6 bases from V and 6 bases from J, the junction contained 5 bases not matched to a gene. Here the CDR3 DNA reads TGCAGTGCCCCGGACAGGCGCGAGCAGTACTTC. Translation: CSAPDRREQYF.

This chain links TRBV29-1 with TRBJ2-7; the D gene is possibly TRBD1 (6 bases). Germline CDR1 reads SQVTM; CDR2 reads ANQGSEA. The V end lost 7 bases, the J end lost 2 bases, and 18 bases lay between the germline ends. The CDR3 is 14 residues long. CDR3 DNA: TGCAGCGGTTTAACAGGGTTTCCTCCCTACGAGCAGTACTTC. Translating gives CSGLTGFPPYEQYF.

CDR3 nucleotide sequence: TGTGCCAGCAGCGTAGAGGGTGTGGCGGGTTCTAGCACAGATACGCAGTATTTT. This codes for CASSVEGVAGSSTDTQYF. The chain couples TRBV9 to TRBJ2-3; maybe TRBD2 (5 bases). The V and J ends lost 0 bases and 0 bases respectively, with 17 bases between them. The CDR3 is made up of 18 amino acids. CDR1 and CDR2 (germline): SGDLS, YYNGEE.

The chain couples TRBV9 to TRBJ1-1; 7 nucleotides agree with TRBD1. The CDR3 covers 14 residues. Trimming removed 1 base from V and 11 bases from J; junction bases left unmatched: 11. Germline CDR1 SGDLS, CDR2 YYNGEE. The CDR3 loop reads CASSVFATPGGAFF. In DNA form, the CDR3 reads TGTGCCAGCAGCGTATTTGCCACTCCAGGGGGGGCTTTCTTT.

This clone has at least ten counts. The V gene is TRBV6-5, the J gene TRBJ2-7, with 10 nucleotides matching TRBD1. The germline gives CDR1 MNHEY, CDR2 SVGAGI. V lost 6 bases and J lost 0; bases outside the gene matches: 5. The CDR3 is made up of 15 amino acids. CDR3 region: CASRYRDRGSYEQYF. CDR3 sequence (DNA): TGTGCCAGCAGGTACCGGGACAGGGGCTCCTACGAGCAGTACTTC.

This chain uses TRBV28 with TRBJ2-7; TRBD2 aligns across 11 bases. The CDR3 covers 16 residues. V was clipped by 5 bases and J by 1 base; unmatched bases: 7. The germline V gene has CDR1 MDHEN and CDR2 SYDVKM. CDR3 DNA sequence: TGTGCCAGCAGTCCCCTAACTAGCGGGAGTTCCTACGAGCAGTACTTC. Protein sequence: CASSPLTSGSSYEQYF.

The chain recombines TRBV2 with TRBJ1-4, with 8 bases lining up with TRBD1. The germline V gene encodes CDR1 SNHLY and CDR2 FYNNEI. J was trimmed by 8 bases and V by 8 bases; bases with no gene match: 7. This CDR3 spans 13 amino acids. CDR3 protein: CASGQGIGEKLFF. The DNA of the CDR3 is TGTGCCAGCGGACAGGGAATTGGGGAAAAACTGTTTTTT. Drawing the rest from reference TRBV2 and TRBJ1-4, the complete variable domain is EPEVTQTPSHQVTQMGQEVILRCVPISNHLYFYWYRQILGQKVEFLVSFYNNEISEKSEIFDDQFSVERPDGSNFTLKIRSTKLEDSAMYFCASGQGIGEKLFFGSGTQLSVL.

The V call is TRBV7-6, the J call TRBJ1-3; 9 bases map to TRBD1. The CDR3 contains 16 residues. V trimming: 5 bases; J trimming: 4 bases; junction bases outside the gene matches: 9. Germline CDR1 is SGHVS and CDR2 is FNYEAQ. The CDR3 spells CASSPPGQGAGNTIYF. Written as DNA, the CDR3 is TGTGCCAGCAGCCCACCGGGACAGGGCGCCGGAAACACCATATATTTT.

The chain couples TRBV7-8 to TRBJ2-4, with 11 nucleotides matching TRBD2. CDR1 and CDR2 (germline): SGHVS, FQNEAQ. This CDR3 has 16 amino acids. The trim removed 5 bases at V and 0 bases at J, leaving 3 bases unmatched. CDR3 nucleotides: TGTGCCAGCAGCCGAGGACTAGCGGGAGCCAAAAACATTCAGTACTTC. Protein sequence: CASSRGLAGAKNIQYF.

This clone appeared a few times. The gene calls are TRBV30 and TRBJ1-1; D gene uncertain. From germline, CDR1 is GTSNPN and CDR2 SVGIG (reference sequence). V shed 0 bases and J shed 2 bases, with 10 bases lying between them. The length of the CDR3 is 14 residues. CDR3 amino acids: CAWSVLGANTEAFF. As DNA, the CDR3 is TGTGCCTGGAGTGTTTTAGGAGCCAACACTGAAGCTTTCTTT.

The chain combines TRBV9 with TRBJ2-3; perhaps TRBD2 as D (6 bases). Between the trimmed V and J ends, which lost 0 bases and 3 bases, there was a span of 11 bases. Germline V CDR1 and CDR2: SGDLS, YYNGEE. This CDR3 is 15 amino acids long. The CDR3 loop reads CASSVDAGYTDTQYF. DNA for the CDR3: TGTGCCAGCAGCGTAGATGCGGGATATACAGATACGCAGTATTTT. Supplemented by reference TRBV9 and TRBJ2-3, the full variable domain reads DSGVTQTPKHLITATGQRVTLRCSPRSGDLSVYWYQQSLDQGLQFLIQYYNGEERAKGNILERFSAQQFPDLHSELNLSSLELGDSALYFCASSVDAGYTDTQYFGPGTRLTVL.

The sample holds a few counts of this clone. The chain employs TRBV5-1 and TRBJ2-7; 11 bases are shared with TRBD2. Germline CDR1 SGHRS, CDR2 YFSETQ. V shed 2 bases and J 4 bases; nucleotides not matched to a gene: 5. This CDR3 has 15 residues. The CDR3 coding sequence is TGCGCCAGCAGCTTCGAGACTAGCGGGATTTACGAGCAGTACTTC. Amino acids: CASSFETSGIYEQYF. Looking up the rest from reference TRBV5-1 and TRBJ2-7 gives the full variable domain: KAGVTQTPRYLIKTRGQQVTLSCSPISGHRSVSWYQQTPGQGLQFLFEYFSETQRNKGNFPGRFSGRQFSNSRSEMNVSTLELGDSALYLCASSFETSGIYEQYFGPGTRLTVT.

The chain employs TRBV7-9 and TRBJ2-1; 7 nucleotides line up with TRBD2. V lost 5 bases to trimming and J lost 8 bases; unmatched junction nucleotides: 6. CDR3 size: 13 residues. Germline V gives CDR1 SEHNR, CDR2 FQNEAQ (reference sequence). The CDR3 protein is CASSPPGLHEQFF. For the CDR3, the DNA is TGTGCCAGCAGCCCACCGGGACTACATGAGCAGTTCTTC.

The chain couples TRBV18 to TRBJ2-5; tentative D call: TRBD1 (6 bases). The CDR3 contains 13 residues. V gave up 10 bases and J gave up 2 bases, with 14 bases separating them. Germline assignment: CDR1 KGHSH and CDR2 LQKENI. The CDR3 here is CATQSGTQETQYF. The CDR3 DNA reads as TGTGCCACCCAATCCGGGACACAAGAGACCCAGTACTTC.

The chain carries TRBV28 and TRBJ2-7; the D gene is possibly TRBD1 (8 bases). Trimming removed 6 bases from V and 3 bases from J, with 18 bases in between. The CDR3 extends over 15 amino acids. CDR1 MDHEN and CDR2 SYDVKM come from the germline V gene. The CDR3 DNA follows: TGTGCCAGCAGACGTCGACAGGGGAGGGTCTACGAGCAGTACTTC. It is translated as CASRRRQGRVYEQYF.

This clone was seen a few times. The chain combines TRBV28 with TRBJ2-7; possible D gene TRBD2, 6 bases. CDR3 length: 14 residues. Germline V gives CDR1 MDHEN, CDR2 SYDVKM. V was clipped by 5 bases and J by 1 base, with 12 bases between them. CDR3 loop: CASSGGGLSYEQYF. The CDR3 nucleotides are TGTGCCAGCAGTGGGGGAGGTCTGTCCTACGAGCAGTACTTC.

The rearrangement uses TRBV5-4 and TRBJ2-1, with TRBD2 as a possible D gene (5 bases). The V gene's germline CDR1 is SGHNT and CDR2 YYREEE (reference sequence). V was trimmed by 3 bases and J by 6 bases, leaving 13 bases between them. The CDR3 contains 14 residues. The CDR3 coding sequence is TGTGCCAGCAGCTCACCAGTAGCGACCAATGAGCAGTTCTTC. It encodes CASSSPVATNEQFF.

This clone was picked up a small number of times. V and J are TRBV6-6 and TRBJ2-7; 9 bases align to TRBD2. CDR1 and CDR2 from the germline V gene are MNHNY and SVGAGI (reference sequence). V was clipped by 7 bases and J by 2 bases; unmatched bases: 9. This CDR3 has 15 amino acids. CDR3 in DNA: TGTGCCAGCACCAGTACTAGCGGGCCTACCTACGAGCAGTACTTC. Translated, it gives CASTSTSGPTYEQYF.